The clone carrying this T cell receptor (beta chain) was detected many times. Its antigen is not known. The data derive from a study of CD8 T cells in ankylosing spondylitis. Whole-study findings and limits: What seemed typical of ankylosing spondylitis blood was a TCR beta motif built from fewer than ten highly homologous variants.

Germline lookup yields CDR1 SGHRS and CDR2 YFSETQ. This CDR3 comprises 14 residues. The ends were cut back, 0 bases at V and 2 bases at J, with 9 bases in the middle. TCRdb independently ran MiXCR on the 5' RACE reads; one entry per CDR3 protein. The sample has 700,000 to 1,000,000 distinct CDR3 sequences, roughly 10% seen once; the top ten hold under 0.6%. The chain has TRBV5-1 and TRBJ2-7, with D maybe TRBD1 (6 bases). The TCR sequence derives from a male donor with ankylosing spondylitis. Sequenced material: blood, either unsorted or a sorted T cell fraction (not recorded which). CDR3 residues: CASSLGGHPYEQYF. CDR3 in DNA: TGCGCCAGCAGCTTGGGGGGGCACCCCTACGAGCAGTACTTC. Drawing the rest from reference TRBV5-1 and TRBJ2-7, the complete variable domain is KAGVTQTPRYLIKTRGQQVTLSCSPISGHRSVSWYQQTPGQGLQFLFEYFSETQRNKGNFPGRFSGRQFSNSRSEMNVSTLELGDSALYLCASSLGGHPYEQYFGPGTRLTVT.